This is a list of T cell receptor beta chains from one sample in a study of control samples from healthy donors and cancer patients. Clones were sequenced by immunoSEQ multiplex PCR, and TCRdb holds only the in-frame ones, with some missing. Of roughly 120,000 clones detected, about 95% appear once; the ten largest clones hold about 4%. The sequenced material came from blood. The receptors come from a man aged 30 to 45 in good health. The CDR3 runs from the conserved cysteine through the conserved F or W. D genes are given only for firm matches. Clone size is shown for a subset of rows, as once, few, many or a class of expanded clone.

>.|TRBV19|.|TRBJ1-4
CASSTSAANEKLFF
TGTGCCAGTAGTACGTCCGCAGCTAATGAAAAACTGTTTTTT
>.|TRBV3-1/TRBV3-2|.|TRBJ1-5
CASSQTGHSNQPQHF
TGTGCCAGCAGCCAAACAGGGCATAGCAATCAGCCCCAGCATTTT
>once|TRBV19|.|TRBJ2-1
CASSISSYNEQFF
TGTGCCAGTAGTATATCCTCCTACAATGAGCAGTTCTTC
>.|TRBV24-1|.|TRBJ1-5
CAALGRLPQHF
TGTGCCGCCCTTGGCCGGTTGCCCCAGCATTTT
>.|TRBV28|TRBD1|TRBJ1-5
CASSFDTGGAGQPQHF
TGTGCCAGCAGTTTCGATACAGGGGGCGCGGGGCAGCCCCAGCATTTT
>once|TRBV4-1|.|TRBJ2-7
CASSQQKTRSFSYAQYF
TGCGCCAGCAGCCAACAAAAGACTCGTAGCTTCTCCTACGCGCAGTACTTC
>.|TRBV5-6|TRBD1|TRBJ2-6
CASSTKTGGGISGANVLTF
TGTGCCAGCAGCACGAAAACAGGGGGCGGAATCTCTGGGGCCAACGTCCTGACTTTC
>.|TRBV5-4|TRBD2|TRBJ2-3
CASSSSGGGTDTQYF
TGTGCCAGCAGCTCCTCCGGGGGGGGCACAGATACGCAGTATTTT
>.|TRBV19|.|TRBJ1-5
CASSLNRVLYSNQPQHF
TGTGCCAGTAGTTTGAACCGGGTATTATATAGCAATCAGCCCCAGCATTTT
>.|TRBV6-2/TRBV6-3|TRBD1|TRBJ2-7
CASGLQTGYEQYF
TGTGCCAGCGGCCTCCAGACAGGGTACGAGCAGTACTTC
>.|TRBV19|.|TRBJ2-1
CASSISQGSYNEQFF
TGTGCCAGTAGTATATCACAGGGTTCTTACAATGAGCAGTTCTTC
>.|TRBV6-4|.|TRBJ1-1
CASFPEAGVGSTEAFF
TGTGCCAGCTTCCCAGAAGCGGGGGTGGGTTCTACTGAAGCTTTCTTT
>.|TRBV20-1|.|TRBJ1-2
CSASGGVNYGYTF
TGCAGTGCGAGTGGAGGGGTCAACTATGGCTACACCTTC
>once|TRBV11-2|.|TRBJ2-7
CASSLEGGEGPGEQYF
TGTGCCAGCAGCTTAGAGGGGGGAGAGGGGCCCGGCGAGCAGTACTTC
>.|TRBV11-2|.|TRBJ2-3
CASSLARGRGLVTDTQYF
TGTGCCAGCAGCTTAGCAAGAGGGCGGGGCTTGGTCACAGATACGCAGTATTTT
>.|TRBV29-1|.|TRBJ1-2
CSVEKTVGYTF
TGCAGCGTTGAAAAGACAGTTGGCTACACCTTC